The clone carrying this TCR beta chain was seen only a few times. The CDR3 is 16 residues long. Trimming removed 5 bases at V and 0 bases at J, with 16 bases between. The germline CDR1 and CDR2 sequences are MNHEY and SVGEGT. This record comes from a study of T cells after yellow fever vaccination. TCRdb processed the 5' RACE reads anew with MiXCR; each CDR3 protein has one entry. The table has about 340,000 distinct CDR3 sequences, about 4% seen once. The TCR sequence derives from a man between 18 and 29 years old who received the YFV17D yellow fever vaccine. The rearrangement joins TRBV6-2 or TRBV6-3 to TRBJ1-1; D gene uncertain. The sequences come from PBMCs, collected 5 days after the yellow fever booster vaccination. The CDR3 DNA reads TGTGCCAGCAGTAACATCGGGCCTTGGGTGAACACTGAAGCTTTCTTT. Its protein product is CASSNIGPWVNTEAFF.